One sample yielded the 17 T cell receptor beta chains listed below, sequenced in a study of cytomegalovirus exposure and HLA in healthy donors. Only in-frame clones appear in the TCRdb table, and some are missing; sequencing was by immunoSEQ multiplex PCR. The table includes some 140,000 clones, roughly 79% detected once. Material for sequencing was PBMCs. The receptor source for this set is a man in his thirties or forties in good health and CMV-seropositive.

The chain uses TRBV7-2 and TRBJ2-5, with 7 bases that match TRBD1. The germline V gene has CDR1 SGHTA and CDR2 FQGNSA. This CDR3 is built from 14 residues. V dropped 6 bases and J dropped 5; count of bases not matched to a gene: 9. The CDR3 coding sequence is TGTGCCAGCAGTCGCGAACAGGGGCGGGAGACCCAGTACTTC. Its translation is CASSREQGRETQYF.

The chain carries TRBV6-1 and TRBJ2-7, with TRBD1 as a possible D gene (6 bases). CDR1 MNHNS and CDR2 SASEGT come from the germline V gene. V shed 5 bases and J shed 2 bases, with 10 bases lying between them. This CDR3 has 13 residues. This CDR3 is CASSRGIAYEQYF. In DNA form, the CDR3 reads TGTGCCAGCAGTAGGGGGATAGCCTACGAGCAGTACTTC.

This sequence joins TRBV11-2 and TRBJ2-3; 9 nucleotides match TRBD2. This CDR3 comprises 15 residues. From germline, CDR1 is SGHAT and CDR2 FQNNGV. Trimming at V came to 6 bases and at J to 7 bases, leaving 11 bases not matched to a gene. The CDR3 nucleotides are TGTGCCAGCAGTCCACTAGCGGGCCTCATGAATACGCAGTATTTT. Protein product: CASSPLAGLMNTQYF.

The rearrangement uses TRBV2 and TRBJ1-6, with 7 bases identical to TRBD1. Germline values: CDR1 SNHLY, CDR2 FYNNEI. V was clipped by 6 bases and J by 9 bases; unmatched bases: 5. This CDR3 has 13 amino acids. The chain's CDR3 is CASRMTGSSPLHF. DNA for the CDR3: TGTGCCAGCAGGATGACAGGGTCTTCACCCCTCCACTTT.

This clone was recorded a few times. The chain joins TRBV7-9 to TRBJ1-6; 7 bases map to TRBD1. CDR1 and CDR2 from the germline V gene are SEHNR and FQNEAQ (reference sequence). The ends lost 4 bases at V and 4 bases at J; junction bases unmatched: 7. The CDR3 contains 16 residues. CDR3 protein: CASSSGTVTYNSPLHF. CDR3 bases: TGTGCCAGCAGCTCCGGGACAGTAACGTATAATTCACCCCTCCACTTT.

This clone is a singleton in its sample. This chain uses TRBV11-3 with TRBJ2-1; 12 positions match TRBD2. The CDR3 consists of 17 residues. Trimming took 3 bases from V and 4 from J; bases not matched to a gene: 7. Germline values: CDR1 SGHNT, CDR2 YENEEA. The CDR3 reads CASSFRTSGRTYNEQFF. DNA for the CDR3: TGTGCCAGCAGCTTTCGCACTAGCGGGAGGACTTACAATGAGCAGTTCTTC.

In DNA form, the CDR3 reads TGCGCCAGCAGTGGGACAGGGAGGGAGACCCAGTACTTC. It encodes CASSGTGRETQYF. The J gene is TRBJ2-5, the V gene TRBV10-2; 8 bases match TRBD1. With 4 bases clipped from V and 5 bases from J, the junction kept 3 bases outside the gene matches. CDR3 length equals 13 residues. The germline gives CDR1 WSHSY, CDR2 SAAADI.

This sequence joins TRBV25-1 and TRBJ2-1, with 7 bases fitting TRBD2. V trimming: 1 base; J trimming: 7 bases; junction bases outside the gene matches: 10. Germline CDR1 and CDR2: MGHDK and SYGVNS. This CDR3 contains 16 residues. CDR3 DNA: TGTGCCAGCAGTGAATCGGAGCGGGGAACAATTAATGAGCAGTTCTTC. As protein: CASSESERGTINEQFF.

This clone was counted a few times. Written as DNA, the CDR3 is TGCGCCAGCAGCTTGGAGGGCGGGCAGCCCCAGCATTTT. Its protein is CASSLEGGQPQHF. The chain recombines TRBV5-1 with TRBJ1-5; no firm D call. The V gene lost 0 bases and the J gene lost 7 bases, with 8 bases spanning the gap. Germline V gene data show CDR1 as SGHRS and CDR2 as YFSETQ. The CDR3 sequence is 13 residues long.

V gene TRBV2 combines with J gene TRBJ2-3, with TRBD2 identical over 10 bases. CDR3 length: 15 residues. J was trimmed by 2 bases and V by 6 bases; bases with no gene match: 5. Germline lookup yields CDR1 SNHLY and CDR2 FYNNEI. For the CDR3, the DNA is TGTGCCAGCAGCCCTAGCGGGGGATACACAGATACGCAGTATTTT. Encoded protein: CASSPSGGYTDTQYF.

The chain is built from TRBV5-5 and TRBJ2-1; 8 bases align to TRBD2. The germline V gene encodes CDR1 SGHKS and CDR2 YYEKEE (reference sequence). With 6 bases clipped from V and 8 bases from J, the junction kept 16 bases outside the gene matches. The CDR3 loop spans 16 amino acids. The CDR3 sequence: CASILRRGGIFDEQFF. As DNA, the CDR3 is TGTGCCAGCATCCTGAGACGGGGGGGCATATTCGATGAGCAGTTCTTC.

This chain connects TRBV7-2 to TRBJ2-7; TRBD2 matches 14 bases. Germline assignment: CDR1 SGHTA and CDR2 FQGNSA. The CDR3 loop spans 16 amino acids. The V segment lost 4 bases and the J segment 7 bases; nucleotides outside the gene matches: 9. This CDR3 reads CASSSARTSGGSEQYF. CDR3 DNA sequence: TGTGCCAGCAGCTCGGCCAGGACTAGCGGGGGGAGTGAGCAGTACTTC.

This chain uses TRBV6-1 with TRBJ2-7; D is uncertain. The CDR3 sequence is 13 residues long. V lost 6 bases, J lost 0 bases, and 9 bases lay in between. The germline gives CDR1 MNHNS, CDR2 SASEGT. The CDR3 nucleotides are TGTGCCAGCAGCGCCCGGGTCTCCTACGAGCAGTACTTC. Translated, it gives CASSARVSYEQYF.

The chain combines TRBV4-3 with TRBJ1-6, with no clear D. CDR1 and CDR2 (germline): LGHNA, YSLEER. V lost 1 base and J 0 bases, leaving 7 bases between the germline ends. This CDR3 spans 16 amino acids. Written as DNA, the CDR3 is TGCGCCAGCAGCCAAGTAGGGAGCTCCTATAATTCACCCCTCCACTTT. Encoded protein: CASSQVGSSYNSPLHF.

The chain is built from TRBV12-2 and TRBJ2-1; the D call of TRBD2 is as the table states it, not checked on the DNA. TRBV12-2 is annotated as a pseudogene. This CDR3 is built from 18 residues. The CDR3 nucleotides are TGTGCAAGTCGCTTAGTACGCTCGACTAGCGGGAGGGCCAATGAGCAGTTCTTC. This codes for CASRLVRSTSGRANEQFF.

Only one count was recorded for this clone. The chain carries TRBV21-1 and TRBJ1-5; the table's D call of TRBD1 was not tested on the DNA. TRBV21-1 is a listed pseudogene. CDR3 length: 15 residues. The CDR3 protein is CASSKGNRALRPQHF. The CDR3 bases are TGTGCCAGCAGCAAAGGAAACAGGGCCTTAAGGCCCCAGCATTTT.

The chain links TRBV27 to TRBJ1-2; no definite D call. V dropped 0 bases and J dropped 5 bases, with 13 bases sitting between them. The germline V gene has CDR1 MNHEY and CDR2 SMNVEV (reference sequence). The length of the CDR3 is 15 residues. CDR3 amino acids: CASSLSVAVNYGYTF. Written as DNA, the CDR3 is TGTGCCAGCAGTTTATCCGTAGCAGTTAATTATGGCTACACCTTC.